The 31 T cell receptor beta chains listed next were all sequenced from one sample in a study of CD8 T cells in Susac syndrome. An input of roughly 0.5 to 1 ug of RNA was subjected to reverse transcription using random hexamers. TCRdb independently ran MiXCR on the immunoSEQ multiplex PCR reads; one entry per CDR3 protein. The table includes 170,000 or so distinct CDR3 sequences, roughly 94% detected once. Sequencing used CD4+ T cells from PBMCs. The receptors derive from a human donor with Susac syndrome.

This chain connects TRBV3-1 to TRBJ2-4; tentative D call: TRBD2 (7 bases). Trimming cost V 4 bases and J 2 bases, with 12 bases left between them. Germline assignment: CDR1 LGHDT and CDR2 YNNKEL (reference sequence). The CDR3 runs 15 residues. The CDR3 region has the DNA TGTGCCAGCAGCCGGGGGGGCCTGTCCAAAAACATTCAGTACTTC. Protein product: CASSRGGLSKNIQYF.

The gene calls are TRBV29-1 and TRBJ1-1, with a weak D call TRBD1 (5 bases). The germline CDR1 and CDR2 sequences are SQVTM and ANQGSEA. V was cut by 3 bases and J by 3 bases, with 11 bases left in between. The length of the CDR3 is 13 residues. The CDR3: CSVDGVGDTEAFF. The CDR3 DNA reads TGCAGCGTTGACGGGGTGGGGGACACTGAAGCTTTCTTT.

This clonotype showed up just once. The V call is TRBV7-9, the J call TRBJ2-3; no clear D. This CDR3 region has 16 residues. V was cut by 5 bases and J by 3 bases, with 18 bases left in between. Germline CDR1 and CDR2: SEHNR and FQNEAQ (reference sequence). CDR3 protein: CASSPPGHRGTDTQYF. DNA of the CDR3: TGTGCCAGCAGCCCTCCGGGCCATCGAGGAACAGATACGCAGTATTTT.

The CDR3 DNA follows: TGTGCCAGCACAGGCGCGCAGCGGGCCCAAGAGACCCAGTACTTC. It specifies CASTGAQRAQETQYF. This rearrangement joins TRBV28 to TRBJ2-5; D possibly corresponds to TRBD2 (6 bases). This CDR3 comprises 15 residues. V was clipped by 7 bases and J by 1 base, with 16 bases between them. In germline, CDR1 is MDHEN, CDR2 SYDVKM.

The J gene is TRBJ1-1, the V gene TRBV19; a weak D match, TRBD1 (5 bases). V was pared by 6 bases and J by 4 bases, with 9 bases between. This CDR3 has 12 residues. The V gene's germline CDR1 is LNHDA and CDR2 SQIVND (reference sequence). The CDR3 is CASRSRGTEAFF. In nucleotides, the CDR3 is TGTGCCAGTAGGAGTAGGGGCACTGAAGCTTTCTTT.

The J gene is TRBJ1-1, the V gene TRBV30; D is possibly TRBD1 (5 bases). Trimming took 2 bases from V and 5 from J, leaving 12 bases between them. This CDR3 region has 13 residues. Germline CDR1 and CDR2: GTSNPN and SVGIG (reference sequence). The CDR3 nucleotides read TGTGCCTGGAGTCCATCCGACAGAACTGAAGCTTTCTTT. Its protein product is CAWSPSDRTEAFF.

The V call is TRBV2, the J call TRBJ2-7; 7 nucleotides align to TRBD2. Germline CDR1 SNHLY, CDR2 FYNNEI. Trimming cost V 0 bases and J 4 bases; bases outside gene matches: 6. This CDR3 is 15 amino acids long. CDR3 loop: CASSEALGSGYEQYF. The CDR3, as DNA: TGTGCCAGCAGTGAAGCGCTGGGTAGCGGGTACGAGCAGTACTTC.

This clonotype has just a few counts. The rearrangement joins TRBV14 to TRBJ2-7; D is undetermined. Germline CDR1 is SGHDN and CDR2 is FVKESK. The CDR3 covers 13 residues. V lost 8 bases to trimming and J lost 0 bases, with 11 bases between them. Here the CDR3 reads CASASRSSYEQYF. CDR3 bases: TGTGCCAGCGCTTCTAGGAGCTCCTACGAGCAGTACTTC.

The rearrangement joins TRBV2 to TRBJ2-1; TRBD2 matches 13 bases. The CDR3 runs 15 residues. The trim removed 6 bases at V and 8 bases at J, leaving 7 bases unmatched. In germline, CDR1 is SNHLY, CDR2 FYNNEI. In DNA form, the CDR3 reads TGTGCCAGCAGAGAGGGACTAGCGGGAATCGATGAGCAGTTCTTC. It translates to CASREGLAGIDEQFF. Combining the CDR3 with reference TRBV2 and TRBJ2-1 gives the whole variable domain EPEVTQTPSHQVTQMGQEVILRCVPISNHLYFYWYRQILGQKVEFLVSFYNNEISEKSEIFDDQFSVERPDGSNFTLKIRSTKLEDSAMYFCASREGLAGIDEQFFGPGTRLTVL.

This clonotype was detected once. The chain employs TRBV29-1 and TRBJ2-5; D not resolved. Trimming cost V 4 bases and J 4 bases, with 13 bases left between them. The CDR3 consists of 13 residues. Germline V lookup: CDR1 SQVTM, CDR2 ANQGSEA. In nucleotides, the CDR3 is TGCAGCGTTGCGCATCTTCTGGGAGAGACCCAGTACTTC. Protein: CSVAHLLGETQYF.

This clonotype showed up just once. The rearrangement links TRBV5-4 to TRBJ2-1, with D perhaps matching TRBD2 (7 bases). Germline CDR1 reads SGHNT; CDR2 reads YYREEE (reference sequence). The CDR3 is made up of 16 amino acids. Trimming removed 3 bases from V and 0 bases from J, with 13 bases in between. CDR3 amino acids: CASSWGGRGSYNEQFF. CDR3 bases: TGTGCCAGCAGCTGGGGGGGCAGGGGCTCCTACAATGAGCAGTTCTTC.

CDR3 in amino acids: CSARGRGPYMNTEAFF. Here the CDR3 DNA reads TGCAGTGCTAGGGGCCGGGGCCCCTACATGAACACTGAAGCTTTCTTT. The genes are TRBV20-1 and TRBJ1-1, with a possible D match to TRBD1 (5 bases). V was clipped by 3 bases and J by 0 bases, with 17 bases between them. From germline, CDR1 is DFQATT and CDR2 SNEGSKA (reference sequence). CDR3 length equals 16 residues.

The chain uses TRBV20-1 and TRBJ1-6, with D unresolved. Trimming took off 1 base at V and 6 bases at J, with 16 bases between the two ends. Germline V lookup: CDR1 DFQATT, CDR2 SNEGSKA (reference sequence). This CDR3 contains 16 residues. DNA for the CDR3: TGCAGTGCTAGAGCTCCCGGGGTAATGGGTAATTCACCCCTCCACTTT. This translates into CSARAPGVMGNSPLHF.

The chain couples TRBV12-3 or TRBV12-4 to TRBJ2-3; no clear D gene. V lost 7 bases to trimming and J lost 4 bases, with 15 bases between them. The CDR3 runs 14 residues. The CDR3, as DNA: TGTGCCAGCATATGGAACCCGAGAGCAGATACGCAGTATTTT. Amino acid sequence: CASIWNPRADTQYF.

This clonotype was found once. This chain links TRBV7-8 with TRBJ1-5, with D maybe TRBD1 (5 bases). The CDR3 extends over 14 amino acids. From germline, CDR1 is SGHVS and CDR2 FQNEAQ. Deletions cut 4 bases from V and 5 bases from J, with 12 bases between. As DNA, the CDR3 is TGTGCCAGCAGCTCCAGGGAAGACGATCAGCCCCAGCATTTT. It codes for CASSSREDDQPQHF.

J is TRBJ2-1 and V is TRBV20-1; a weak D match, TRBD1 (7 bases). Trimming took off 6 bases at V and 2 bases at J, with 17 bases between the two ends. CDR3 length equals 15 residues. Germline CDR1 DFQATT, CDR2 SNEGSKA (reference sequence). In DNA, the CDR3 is TGCAGTGCCCCACGCGGGACAGCGCCCTACAATGAGCAGTTCTTC. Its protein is CSAPRGTAPYNEQFF.

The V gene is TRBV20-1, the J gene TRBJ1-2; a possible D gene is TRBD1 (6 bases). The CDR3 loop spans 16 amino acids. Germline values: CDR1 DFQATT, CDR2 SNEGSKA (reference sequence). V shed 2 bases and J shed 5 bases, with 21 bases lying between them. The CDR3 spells CSARTGLGRGKYGYTF. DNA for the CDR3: TGCAGTGCTAGAACGGGCCTGGGCAGGGGAAAATATGGCTACACCTTC.

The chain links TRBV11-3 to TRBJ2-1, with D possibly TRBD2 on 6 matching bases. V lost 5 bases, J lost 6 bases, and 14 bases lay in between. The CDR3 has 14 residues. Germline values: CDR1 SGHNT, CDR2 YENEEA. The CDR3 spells CASSATGTPNEQFF. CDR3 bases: TGTGCCAGCAGCGCCACCGGGACTCCCAATGAGCAGTTCTTC.

The CDR3: CASSVSGTGAFNYGYTF. The CDR3 DNA reads as TGTGCCAGCAGTGTGTCAGGGACAGGGGCCTTTAACTATGGCTACACCTTC. The J gene is TRBJ1-2, the V gene TRBV25-1; TRBD1 matches 10 bases. The CDR3 loop spans 17 amino acids. V shed 4 bases and J 1 base; nucleotides not matched to a gene: 9. The germline V gene encodes CDR1 MGHDK and CDR2 SYGVNS.

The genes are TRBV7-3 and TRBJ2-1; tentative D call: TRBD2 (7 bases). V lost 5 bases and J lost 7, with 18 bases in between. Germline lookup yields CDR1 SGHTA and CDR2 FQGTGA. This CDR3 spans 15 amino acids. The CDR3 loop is CASSPVGGGWNEQFF. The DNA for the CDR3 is TGTGCCAGCAGCCCTGTTGGGGGGGGCTGGAATGAGCAGTTCTTC.

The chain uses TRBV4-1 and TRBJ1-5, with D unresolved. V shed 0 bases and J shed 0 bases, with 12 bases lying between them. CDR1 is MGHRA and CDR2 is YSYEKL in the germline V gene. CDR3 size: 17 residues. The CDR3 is CASSQDGTGYSNQPQHF. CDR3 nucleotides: TGCGCCAGCAGCCAAGATGGCACTGGCTATAGCAATCAGCCCCAGCATTTT.

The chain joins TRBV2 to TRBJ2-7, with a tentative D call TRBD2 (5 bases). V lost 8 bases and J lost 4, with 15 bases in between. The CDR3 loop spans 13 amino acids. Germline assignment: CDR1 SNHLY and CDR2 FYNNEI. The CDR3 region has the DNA TGTGCCAGCGGTTGGACTGGTTATTACGAGCAGTACTTC. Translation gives CASGWTGYYEQYF.

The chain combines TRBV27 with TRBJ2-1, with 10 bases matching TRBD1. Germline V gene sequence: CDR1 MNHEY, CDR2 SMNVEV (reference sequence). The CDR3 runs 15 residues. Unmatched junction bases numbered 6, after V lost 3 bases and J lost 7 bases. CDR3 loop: CASSFWDRGRNEQFF. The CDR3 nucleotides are TGTGCCAGCAGTTTCTGGGACAGGGGCAGGAATGAGCAGTTCTTC.

The chain's CDR3 is CASSPVADRKFHEQYF. The CDR3 nucleotides are TGTGCCAGCTCACCAGTGGCAGATAGAAAATTCCACGAGCAGTACTTC. J is TRBJ2-7 and V is TRBV18, with no clear D. Trimming removed 2 bases at V and 5 bases at J, with 19 bases between. In germline, CDR1 is KGHSH, CDR2 LQKENI. The CDR3 has 16 amino acids.

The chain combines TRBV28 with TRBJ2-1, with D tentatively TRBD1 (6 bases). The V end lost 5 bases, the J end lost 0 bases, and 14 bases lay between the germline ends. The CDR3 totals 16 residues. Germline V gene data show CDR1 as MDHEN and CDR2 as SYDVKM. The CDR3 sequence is CASSAAEGVSYNEQFF. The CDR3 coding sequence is TGTGCCAGCAGTGCCGCAGAGGGGGTCTCCTACAATGAGCAGTTCTTC.

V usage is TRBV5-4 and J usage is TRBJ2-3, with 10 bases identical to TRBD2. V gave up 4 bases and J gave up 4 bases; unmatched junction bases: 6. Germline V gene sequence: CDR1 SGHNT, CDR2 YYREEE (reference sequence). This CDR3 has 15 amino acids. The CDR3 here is CASSVPSGSADTQYF. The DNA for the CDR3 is TGTGCCAGCAGCGTACCTAGCGGGAGTGCAGATACGCAGTATTTT.

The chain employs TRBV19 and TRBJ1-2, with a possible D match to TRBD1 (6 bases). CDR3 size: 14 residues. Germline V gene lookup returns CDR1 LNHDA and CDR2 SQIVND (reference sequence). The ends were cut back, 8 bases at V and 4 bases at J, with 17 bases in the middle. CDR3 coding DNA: TGTGCCAGTTCGGCGGGGCAGGGGAGCTATGGCTACACCTTC. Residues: CASSAGQGSYGYTF.

The CDR3 region is CASTGTGVETQYF. The CDR3 DNA follows: TGCGCCAGCACGGGGACAGGGGTAGAGACCCAGTACTTC. The rearrangement links TRBV5-1 to TRBJ2-5; 10 bases fit TRBD1. The V and J ends lost 6 bases and 4 bases, in that order; junction bases with no gene match: 3. The germline gives CDR1 SGHRS, CDR2 YFSETQ. The CDR3 contains 13 residues.

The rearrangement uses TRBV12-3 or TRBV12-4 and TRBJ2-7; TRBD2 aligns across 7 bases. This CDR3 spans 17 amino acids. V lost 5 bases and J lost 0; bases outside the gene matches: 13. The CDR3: CASSPRWASGSSYEQYF. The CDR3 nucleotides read TGTGCCAGCAGTCCCCGGTGGGCTAGCGGAAGCTCCTACGAGCAGTACTTC.

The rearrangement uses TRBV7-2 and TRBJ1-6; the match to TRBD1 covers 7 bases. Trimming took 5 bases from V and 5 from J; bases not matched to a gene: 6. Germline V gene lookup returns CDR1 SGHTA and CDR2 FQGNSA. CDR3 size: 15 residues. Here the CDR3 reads CASSLRQGNNSPLHF. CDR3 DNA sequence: TGTGCCAGCAGCCTGCGACAGGGTAATAATTCACCCCTCCACTTT.

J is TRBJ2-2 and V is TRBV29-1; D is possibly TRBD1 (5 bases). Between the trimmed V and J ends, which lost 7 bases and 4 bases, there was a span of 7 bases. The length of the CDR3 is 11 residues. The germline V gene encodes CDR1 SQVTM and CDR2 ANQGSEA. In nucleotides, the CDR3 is TGCAGCGGACAGAGCACCGGGGAGCTGTTTTTT. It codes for CSGQSTGELFF.